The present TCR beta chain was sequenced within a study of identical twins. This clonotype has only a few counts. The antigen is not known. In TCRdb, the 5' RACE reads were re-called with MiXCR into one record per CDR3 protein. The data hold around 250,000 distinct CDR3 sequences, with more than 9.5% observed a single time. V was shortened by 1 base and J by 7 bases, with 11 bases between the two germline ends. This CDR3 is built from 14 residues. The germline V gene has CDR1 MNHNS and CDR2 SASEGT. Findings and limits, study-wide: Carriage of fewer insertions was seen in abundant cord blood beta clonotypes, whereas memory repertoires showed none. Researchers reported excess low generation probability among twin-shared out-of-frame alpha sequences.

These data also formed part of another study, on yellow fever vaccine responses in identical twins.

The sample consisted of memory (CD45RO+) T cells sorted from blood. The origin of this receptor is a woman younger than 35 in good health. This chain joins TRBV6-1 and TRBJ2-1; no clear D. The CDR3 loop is CASSEGGGGNEQFF. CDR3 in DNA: TGTGCCAGCAGTGAAGGTGGCGGTGGGAATGAGCAGTTCTTC.